A single T cell receptor beta chain is shown here with its context. This sample is drawn from a study of blood T cell repertoires in COVID-19. This CDR3 is 15 amino acids long. The ends lost 5 bases at V and 6 bases at J; junction bases unmatched: 11. CDR1 is MNHNY and CDR2 is SVGAGI in the germline V gene (reference sequence). Source study methods: By means of reference gene primer amplification, nucleated cell counts were estimated. Clones were read by immunoSEQ multiplex PCR, and TCRdb kept only the in-frame ones, dropping some. Clone size and V and J calls were adopted from that table, with D and trimming inferred from the DNA. The table has 120,000 or so clones, more than 65% seen once.

Sequences were obtained from peripheral blood. This clonotype was obtained from a human donor in a cohort sampled during active COVID-19. The chain employs TRBV6-6 and TRBJ2-3, with 7 bases lining up with TRBD2. Written as DNA, the CDR3 is TGTGCCAGCAGTCAACTAGCGCACGAAGGGGATACGCAGTATTTT. It yields the protein CASSQLAHEGDTQYF.